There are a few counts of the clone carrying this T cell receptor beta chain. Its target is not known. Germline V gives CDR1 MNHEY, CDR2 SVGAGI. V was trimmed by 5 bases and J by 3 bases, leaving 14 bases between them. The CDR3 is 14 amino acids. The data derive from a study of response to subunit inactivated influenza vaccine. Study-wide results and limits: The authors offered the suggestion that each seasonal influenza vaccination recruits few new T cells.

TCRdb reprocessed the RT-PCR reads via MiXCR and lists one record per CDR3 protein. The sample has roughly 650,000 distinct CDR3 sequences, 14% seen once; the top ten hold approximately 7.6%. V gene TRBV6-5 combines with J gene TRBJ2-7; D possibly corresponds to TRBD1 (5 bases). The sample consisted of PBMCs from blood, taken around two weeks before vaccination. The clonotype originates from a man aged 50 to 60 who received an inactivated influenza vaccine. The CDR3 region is CASSNRQILYEQYF. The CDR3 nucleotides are TGTGCCAGCAGTAACCGACAGATACTCTACGAGCAGTACTTC.